This TCR beta chain was sequenced for a study of cytomegalovirus exposure and HLA in healthy donors. Whole-study findings and limits: The study listed around 150 cytomegalovirus-associated TCR beta chains.

Some clones are missing from TCRdb's copy, which holds only in-frame ones; the method was immunoSEQ multiplex PCR. The sample has over 200,000 clones, approximately 82% seen once; the top ten hold 5.5% to 6.5%. Concerning this clone: Its antigen is not identified.

The germline V gene encodes CDR1 LNHDA and CDR2 SQIVND (reference sequence). Deletions cut 3 bases from V and 2 bases from J, with 4 bases between. The CDR3 has 13 residues. The receptor was derived from a woman between 18 and 29 years old in good health and CMV-seronegative. Sequencing was carried out using PBMCs. The chain employs TRBV19 and TRBJ2-2; D call uncertain. The DNA of the CDR3 is TGTGCCAGTAGTATTACAAACACCGGGGAGCTGTTTTTT. Amino acids: CASSITNTGELFF.